The 12 T cell receptor beta chains reported below all come from one sample, sequenced in a study of OX40 agonist ivuxolimab in advanced cancers. Using immunoSEQ multiplex PCR, the repertoire was profiled, and TCRdb retains in-frame clones only, with some absent. Among tens of thousands of clones listed, about 92% were seen once. The sequences come from CD4+ or CD8+ T cells sorted from blood, collected in a trial of the OX40 agonist ivuxolimab. The receptors here all came from an adult with an advanced solid tumor such as melanoma, head and neck, liver or kidney cancer.

V and J are TRBV5-4 and TRBJ1-2, with 7 bases lining up with TRBD1. The J segment lost 3 bases and the V segment lost 5 bases, leaving 7 bases of the junction unmatched. Germline CDR1 and CDR2: SGHNT and YYREEE (reference sequence). The CDR3 is 14 amino acids. The CDR3 nucleotides read TGTGCCAGCAGTACCGGGACAGAAGACTATGGCTACACCTTC. It is translated as CASSTGTEDYGYTF.

V usage is TRBV7-8 and J usage is TRBJ2-7, with 7 bases that match TRBD1. The V gene's germline CDR1 is SGHVS and CDR2 FQNEAQ. The V and J ends lost 5 bases and 4 bases, in that order; junction bases with no gene match: 8. The CDR3 extends over 14 amino acids. The CDR3 DNA is TGTGCCAGCAGCCCCGCCGGGACAGAGTACGAGCAGTACTTC. The encoded protein is CASSPAGTEYEQYF.

This sequence joins TRBV6-5 and TRBJ2-1, with D unresolved. This CDR3 contains 12 residues. Germline V gene data show CDR1 as MNHEY and CDR2 as SVGAGI. Trimming shortened V by 8 bases and J by 0 bases, and 5 bases separated the two germline ends. CDR3 residues: CASGSSYNEQFF. The CDR3 bases are TGTGCCAGCGGCAGCTCCTACAATGAGCAGTTCTTC.

The chain joins TRBV5-5 to TRBJ2-7; perhaps D is TRBD1 or TRBD2 (5 bases each). The germline gives CDR1 SGHKS, CDR2 YYEKEE (reference sequence). The V and J ends lost 4 bases and 5 bases respectively, with 19 bases between them. The CDR3 covers 15 residues. CDR3 amino acids: CASSPPGRSRDEQYF. As DNA, the CDR3 is TGTGCCAGCAGCCCCCCGGGACGGTCGAGGGACGAGCAGTACTTC.

This chain joins TRBV7-9 and TRBJ2-1; D call uncertain. Trimming cost V 2 bases and J 10 bases, with 3 bases left between them. This CDR3 has 10 amino acids. Looked up from germline, CDR1 is SEHNR and CDR2 is FQNEAQ (reference sequence). As DNA, the CDR3 is TGTGCCAGCAGCTTATTCGAGCAGTTCTTC. Its protein is CASSLFEQFF.

The CDR3 DNA reads TGTGCCAGCAGTTACCCCGTCGGACAGGGGGGAACTGAAGCTTTCTTT. It codes for CASSYPVGQGGTEAFF. The chain recombines TRBV6-6 with TRBJ1-1; 10 bases agree with TRBD1. The CDR3 contains 16 residues. The ends lost 2 bases at V and 5 bases at J; junction bases unmatched: 8. Germline V gene sequence: CDR1 MNHNY, CDR2 SVGAGI (reference sequence).

This sequence joins TRBV13 and TRBJ2-1, with D perhaps matching TRBD2 (5 bases). V lost 3 bases and J lost 6, with 6 bases in between. This CDR3 comprises 12 residues. The germline V gene encodes CDR1 PRHDT and CDR2 FYEKMQ (reference sequence). CDR3 residues: CASSFEGNEQFF. The CDR3 nucleotides read TGTGCCAGCAGCTTCGAGGGCAATGAGCAGTTCTTC.

This chain joins TRBV6-1 and TRBJ1-5, with D possibly matching TRBD1 (6 bases). Trimming took off 4 bases at V and 6 bases at J, with 16 bases between the two ends. The V gene's germline CDR1 is MNHNS and CDR2 SASEGT. The CDR3 runs 15 residues. CDR3: CASSGTDRMGQPQHF. The DNA for the CDR3 is TGTGCCAGCAGTGGGACTGACAGGATGGGTCAGCCCCAGCATTTT.

This clone was observed once. The chain links TRBV27 to TRBJ2-1; D ambiguous. V lost 2 bases and J lost 0, with 8 bases in between. There are 15 residues in the CDR3. Germline CDR1 MNHEY, CDR2 SMNVEV (reference sequence). The CDR3 DNA is TGTGCCAGCAGTTTAAGCCTTAGCTCCTACAATGAGCAGTTCTTC. It encodes CASSLSLSSYNEQFF.

This clone was counted a single time. The chain couples TRBV10-1 to TRBJ2-1; 8 bases align to TRBD2. The junction had 17 bases not matched to a gene; V was cut back by 4 bases and J by 6 bases. Germline assignment: CDR1 WNHNN and CDR2 SYGVQD (reference sequence). The CDR3 totals 18 residues. The DNA for the CDR3 is TGCGCCAGCAGTGGAAATCCGGGACACAGGACTAGCACCAATGAGCAGTTCTTC. This sequence encodes CASSGNPGHRTSTNEQFF.

This clone has a single count. V and J are TRBV7-8 and TRBJ1-5; possibly TRBD1 for D (5 bases). CDR1 SGHVS and CDR2 FQNEAQ come from the germline V gene. V was cut by 3 bases and J by 3 bases, with 12 bases left in between. The CDR3 loop spans 15 amino acids. CDR3 residues: CASSLYRTPNQPQHF. Here the CDR3 DNA reads TGTGCCAGCAGCTTGTACAGGACCCCCAATCAGCCCCAGCATTTT.

The genes are TRBV30 and TRBJ2-7; D possibly matches TRBD1 or TRBD2 (7 bases each). The germline V gene has CDR1 GTSNPN and CDR2 SVGIG (reference sequence). V gave up 0 bases and J gave up 3 bases, with 12 bases separating them. There are 14 residues in the CDR3. CDR3 nucleotide sequence: TGTGCCTGGAGTGTACCAGGGGGGGACTACGAGCAGTACTTC. Encoded protein: CAWSVPGGDYEQYF. The full variable domain, in which reference TRBV30 and TRBJ2-7 provide the parts outside the CDR3, is SQTIHQWPATLVQPVGSPLSLECTVEGTSNPNLYWYRQAAGRGLQLLFYSVGIGQISSEVPQNLSASRPQDRQFILSSKKLLLSDSGFYLCAWSVPGGDYEQYFGPGTRLTVT.